Below, 20 T cell receptor beta chains from the same sample are listed, as sequenced in a study of blood T cell repertoires in COVID-19. Clones were sequenced by immunoSEQ multiplex PCR, and TCRdb holds only the in-frame ones, with some missing. The repertoire holds fewer than 200,000 clones, with approximately 87% as singletons. Input material: PBMCs or T cells enriched from blood (not recorded which). These receptors were obtained from a woman aged 45-59 years who had recovered from COVID-19.

The J gene is TRBJ2-7, the V gene TRBV5-6; 7 nucleotides agree with TRBD1. There are 15 residues in the CDR3. Trimming at V came to 4 bases and at J to 3 bases, leaving 10 bases not matched to a gene. CDR1 is SGHDT, CDR2 YYEEEE, per germline. In DNA form, the CDR3 reads TGTGCCAGCAGCCTTTACGGGACAGCAGGCTACGAGCAGTACGTC. Translating it yields CASSLYGTAGYEQYV.

This clone was counted many times. The J gene is TRBJ1-6, the V gene TRBV5-5; 7 bases are shared with TRBD1. From germline, CDR1 is SGHKS and CDR2 YYEKEE (reference sequence). The CDR3 has 15 residues. The V segment lost 3 bases and the J segment 7 bases; nucleotides outside the gene matches: 7. The CDR3 sequence is CASSYQGTENSPLHF. The CDR3, as DNA: TGTGCCAGCAGCTATCAAGGGACAGAGAATTCACCCCTCCACTTT.

The chain carries TRBV27 and TRBJ1-5; 7 bases line up with TRBD1. The germline CDR1 and CDR2 sequences are MNHEY and SMNVEV (reference sequence). The CDR3 has 14 amino acids. With V trimmed by 2 bases and J by 7 bases, 5 bases remained unmatched. CDR3 sequence (DNA): TGTGCCAGCAGTTTAGGAGGGGGCCGGCAGCCCCAGCATTTT. Translated: CASSLGGGRQPQHF.

This clone was detected a few times. The chain employs TRBV5-1 and TRBJ1-2; 10 bases match TRBD1. The CDR3 contains 13 residues. V gave up 4 bases and J gave up 8 bases; unmatched junction bases: 5. Germline CDR1 is SGHRS and CDR2 is YFSETQ. The CDR3 region is CASSGGQGGGYTF. The CDR3 nucleotides are TGCGCCAGCAGCGGCGGACAGGGGGGAGGCTACACCTTC.

The V call is TRBV30, the J call TRBJ1-2, with 7 bases matching TRBD1. The CDR3 runs to 15 residues. The germline CDR1 and CDR2 sequences are GTSNPN and SVGIG (reference sequence). V trimming: 8 bases; J trimming: 1 base; junction bases outside the gene matches: 13. The CDR3 nucleotides are TGTGCCCACGTGAAGGGGGCGTATTATAACTATGGCTACACCTTC. Its translation is CAHVKGAYYNYGYTF.

The chain joins TRBV30 to TRBJ1-6; D not resolved. The germline gives CDR1 GTSNPN, CDR2 SVGIG (reference sequence). V was cut by 2 bases and J by 5 bases, with 10 bases left in between. CDR3 length equals 14 residues. In nucleotides, the CDR3 is TGTGCCTGGAGTTTTGAGGGCAATAATTCACCCCTCCACTTT. Encoded protein: CAWSFEGNNSPLHF.

This rearrangement joins TRBV20-1 to TRBJ1-3; the match to TRBD1 covers 7 bases. In germline, CDR1 is DFQATT, CDR2 SNEGSKA (reference sequence). CDR3 length equals 14 residues. After removal of 3 bases from V and 0 bases from J, the junction contained 2 bases not matched to a gene. CDR3 region: CSASGDSSGNTIYF. The CDR3 DNA sequence: TGCAGTGCTAGTGGGGACAGCTCTGGAAACACCATATATTTT.

V gene TRBV3-1 (or the pseudogene TRBV3-2) combines with J gene TRBJ2-2; no clear D. V was shortened by 3 bases and J by 0 bases, with 11 bases between the two germline ends. The CDR3 has 16 amino acids. Germline loops: CDR1 LGHDT, CDR2 YNNKEL (reference sequence). The chain's CDR3 is CASSHRSGSNTGELFF. In DNA form, the CDR3 reads TGTGCCAGCAGCCATCGATCCGGGTCGAACACCGGGGAGCTGTTTTTT.

The chain uses TRBV28 and TRBJ2-5, with D unresolved. This CDR3 is built from 13 residues. V gave up 7 bases and J gave up 3 bases, with 12 bases separating them. In germline, CDR1 is MDHEN, CDR2 SYDVKM. CDR3 amino acids: CASKRTVKETQYF. The DNA of the CDR3 is TGTGCCAGCAAGAGAACAGTTAAAGAGACCCAGTACTTC.

This sequence joins TRBV14 and TRBJ1-1; no clear D gene. Deletions cut 4 bases from V and 11 bases from J, with 17 bases between. This CDR3 has 13 residues. Germline V lookup: CDR1 SGHDN, CDR2 FVKESK. The CDR3 DNA reads TGTGCCAGCAGCCCGGGTGGTCCCGAGATGGCTTTCTTT. Residues: CASSPGGPEMAFF.

CDR3 nucleotides: TGCGCCAGCAGCTTGGTTGGCGGGAGCACAGATACGCAGTATTTT. It is translated as CASSLVGGSTDTQYF. The chain carries TRBV5-1 and TRBJ2-3; D possibly corresponds to TRBD2 (5 bases). Deletions cut 0 bases from V and 0 bases from J, with 8 bases between. This CDR3 contains 15 residues. Germline CDR1 reads SGHRS; CDR2 reads YFSETQ.

The chain combines TRBV3-1 (or the pseudogene TRBV3-2) with TRBJ1-1; D is uncertain. This CDR3 contains 15 residues. Per germline, CDR1 LGHDT and CDR2 YNNKEL (reference sequence). Trimming took off 4 bases at V and 1 base at J, with 13 bases between the two ends. In DNA form, the CDR3 reads TGTGCCAGCAGCCCAGTGTCGCGGGCGAACACTGAAGCTTTCTTT. It translates to CASSPVSRANTEAFF.

The chain couples TRBV6-5 to TRBJ1-2; possible D gene TRBD1, 6 bases. V was pared by 10 bases and J by 5 bases, with 17 bases between. The germline V gene has CDR1 MNHEY and CDR2 SVGAGI. The CDR3 length is 13 residues. The CDR3 spells CATVRGQGYGYTF. The CDR3 DNA reads TGTGCCACCGTCCGCGGCCAGGGGTATGGCTACACCTTC.

The J gene is TRBJ1-1, the V gene TRBV5-4; the match to TRBD1 covers 7 bases. This CDR3 has 13 residues. Per the germline V gene, CDR1 is SGHNT and CDR2 is YYREEE (reference sequence). The J segment lost 9 bases and the V segment lost 6 bases, leaving 11 bases of the junction unmatched. This CDR3 is CASTEGGAGQAFF. In DNA, the CDR3 is TGTGCCAGCACCGAAGGGGGCGCGGGTCAAGCTTTCTTT.

The chain has TRBV7-9 and TRBJ1-3, with D unclear. The V and J ends lost 5 bases and 0 bases respectively, with 8 bases between them. The CDR3 extends over 14 amino acids. The germline V gene encodes CDR1 SEHNR and CDR2 FQNEAQ (reference sequence). The CDR3 DNA reads TGTGCCAGCAGCCCCTCGGGCTCTGGAAACACCATATATTTT. This encodes CASSPSGSGNTIYF.

This chain joins TRBV30 and TRBJ1-1; TRBD1 agrees at 10 bases. Unmatched junction bases numbered 6, after V lost 4 bases and J lost 10 bases. The germline V gene encodes CDR1 GTSNPN and CDR2 SVGIG (reference sequence). The CDR3 is 12 residues long. The CDR3 DNA sequence: TGTGCCTGGATGCGGACAGGGGGGGGAGCTTTCTTT. It is translated as CAWMRTGGGAFF.

The chain has TRBV7-9 and TRBJ1-4; 8 nucleotides match TRBD1. The CDR3 length is 13 residues. The V and J ends lost 5 bases and 10 bases, in that order; junction bases with no gene match: 6. CDR1 is SEHNR, CDR2 FQNEAQ, per germline (reference sequence). The DNA of the CDR3 is TGTGCCAGCAGCCTCGGACAGGGAGTAAAACTGTTTTTT. It encodes CASSLGQGVKLFF.

This clone was recorded only once. The chain links TRBV27 to TRBJ2-2; possible D gene TRBD2, 6 bases. The CDR3 is made up of 15 amino acids. Trimming cost V 2 bases and J 6 bases, with 13 bases left between them. The germline V gene has CDR1 MNHEY and CDR2 SMNVEV (reference sequence). The CDR3 nucleotides are TGTGCCAGCAGTTTACGGGGCGGGGTCCCCGGGGAGCTGTTTTTT. Its protein product is CASSLRGGVPGELFF.

The chain couples TRBV28 to TRBJ1-1, with D perhaps matching TRBD1 (5 bases). V lost 5 bases to trimming and J lost 5 bases, with 12 bases between them. The CDR3 consists of 13 residues. In germline, CDR1 is MDHEN, CDR2 SYDVKM. CDR3 in amino acids: CASSEMGGTEAFF. CDR3 nucleotides: TGTGCCAGCAGTGAGATGGGGGGGACTGAAGCTTTCTTT.

V is TRBV25-1 and J is TRBJ2-7; D unclear. The germline V gene encodes CDR1 MGHDK and CDR2 SYGVNS. There are 14 residues in the CDR3. V was trimmed by 6 bases and J by 1 base, leaving 13 bases between them. Here the CDR3 reads CASRAPEPSYEQYV. CDR3 nucleotide sequence: TGTGCCAGCAGGGCCCCAGAACCGTCCTACGAGCAGTACGTC.